This TCR beta chain was sequenced in a study of CD8 T cells in Susac syndrome. The CDR3 spans 14 residues. Germline-derived CDR1 and CDR2 are SNHLY and FYNNEI. V lost 11 bases, J lost 10 bases, and 24 bases lay in between. As concerns this clonotype: Its antigen is currently unknown.

Random-hexamer reverse transcription was applied to about 0.5 to 1 ug RNA. Across 54 Vbeta and 13 Jbeta, immunoSEQ multiplex PCR amplified TCR beta CDR3. TCRdb reanalysed the immunoSEQ multiplex PCR reads using MiXCR and keeps one entry per CDR3 protein. This table has roughly 200,000 distinct CDR3 sequences, roughly 95% appearing once. Whole-study findings and limits: The study acknowledged a relatively small number of individuals in its TCR sequencing and HLA analysis.

TCR beta was sequenced from blood CD8+ and CD4+ T cells. FACS was used to enrich TEMRA cells, whereas the CD8+ and CD4+ T cells were obtained by negative isolation. Material for sequencing was CD4+ T cells from PBMCs. The sequence was collected from a human donor with multiple sclerosis. The rearrangement joins TRBV2 to TRBJ2-1, with a possible D match to TRBD2 (6 bases). The CDR3: CAGAYGTREGEQFF. In nucleotides, the CDR3 is TGTGCCGGGGCCTACGGGACTCGGGAAGGAGAGCAGTTCTTC.